The present T cell receptor (beta chain) was sequenced within a study of T cells in tuberculosis. On the study more broadly: CD1B tetramers identified T cells specific for mycobacterial lipid GMM. In South Africa, adults with active tuberculosis were compared with IGRA-negative and latently infected IGRA-positive adolescents. General study results and limits: Active tuberculosis alpha repertoires lay closer to GMM-specific TCRs than controls'.

As to this clone: As yet, its antigen is unknown.

TCRdb's table, derived via immunoSEQ multiplex PCR, lists solely in-frame clones and lacks some. The data show roughly 44,000 clones, roughly 96% seen once. Germline V lookup: CDR1 GTSNPN, CDR2 SVGIG (reference sequence). CDR3 length equals 14 residues. Trimming removed 7 bases from V and 8 bases from J; junction bases left unmatched: 14. At study entry, adolescents had tuberculin skin tests and IGRA screening. V gene TRBV30 combines with J gene TRBJ2-1, with 7 bases aligning to TRBD1. The specimen was PBMCs. The sequence came from a donor under 30 with latent tuberculosis or without tuberculosis infection. The CDR3 bases are TGTGCCTCGGACAGGCCCCGGTGGGGTTATGAGCAGTTCTTC. Translation gives CASDRPRWGYEQFF. The variable domain in full, with the rest retrieved from reference TRBV30 and TRBJ2-1, is SQTIHQWPATLVQPVGSPLSLECTVEGTSNPNLYWYRQAAGRGLQLLFYSVGIGQISSEVPQNLSASRPQDRQFILSSKKLLLSDSGFYLCASDRPRWGYEQFFGPGTRLTVL.